This T cell receptor beta chain is from a study of T cells in localized non-small cell lung cancer (dated by TCRdb to the early 2020s). At the level of the whole study: T cell repertoires of approximately 250 early-stage NSCLC patients were analyzed, with tumors being compared against uninvolved tumor-adjacent lungs. The cohort was made up of around 250 treatment-naive NSCLC patients whose localized lung tumors had been resected. The mean age of the NSCLC patients was under 70 years, with 120 to 150 men and 110 or so women. Results and caveats for the whole study, not just this receptor: Higher blood T cell density associated with longer overall survival, while higher adjacent-lung clonality associated with shorter survival. Because the study design was exploratory, TCR variables were selected using unadjusted p-values without false-discovery rate correction. A median of 57 of the top 100 tumor clones turned up in the paired uninvolved adjacent lung, and approximately 30 of those clones also ranked among the top 100 of that same adjacent lung. Because multi-region sequencing of the tumors was not done, intratumor heterogeneity could not be ruled out. Uninvolved tumor-adjacent lung showed the highest T cell clonality, higher than tumor, which suggests more focused antigenic responses in the uninvolved tumor-adjacent lung.

TCR beta CDR3 regions were sequenced from DNA using the immunoSEQ Assay. The study's own analysis went as follows. To compute T cell density, TCR beta template counts were normalized to usable DNA, which was estimated by amplifying housekeeping genes. Richness was estimated with the preseqR package, extrapolating to 400,000 templates for PBMC samples and 120,000 templates for tissue samples. Clonality was defined by subtracting Pielou's evenness from one. Differential abundance testing on productive amino-acid clonotypes, with a minimum total count of 5 and an alpha of 0.1, was used to identify tissue-enriched TCRs. The Jaccard Index and the Morisita Overlap Index were used to measure repertoire overlap between compartments. GLIPH clustered TCR beta CDR3s with public tetramer-defined viral CDR3s; viral motifs required at least three viral sequences plus V-gene enrichment. As stored in TCRdb, this immuneACCESS dataset retains in-frame rearrangements with V and J assigned. A fraction of the clones does not appear; measured against another copy, unresolved V genes explain less than half of the discrepancy, and the remainder lacks a known reason. Clone size and the V and J calls come from that table; the DNA yielded D and trimming. For this sample the table gives 65,000 to 90,000 clones, of which around 82% were detected only once. The ten largest clones represent under 25% of the sample.

This clone came up a few times. Its antigen remains unidentified. Base qualities are not recorded, but no much larger clone differs from it by a single base. At diagnosis, peripheral blood, uninvolved tumor-adjacent lung and tumor were collected and were preserved as a mix of fresh-frozen and FFPE material. For TCR repertoire profiling, the blood samples were analyzed as peripheral blood mononuclear cells. CDR3 length: 11 amino acids, cysteine to phenylalanine. The CDR3 DNA has 33 bases and is translated from base 1. V is clipped by 4 bases and J by 9 bases, and the sequence between their germline boundaries is 7 bases long. CDR1 and CDR2 were assigned from the germline V gene as MDHEN and SYDVKM.

This sequence was found in a man aged 35 to 69 with stage II squamous cell lung carcinoma. This material consisted of PBMCs, taken before any cancer treatment. The chain is encoded by TRBV28 joined to TRBJ2-1; no D segment can be confidently identified. The DNA sequence follows: TGTGCCAGCAGTTCCCCACGTGAGCAGTTCTTC. This gives the protein CASSSPREQFF.